This passage covers 18 T cell receptor beta chains from one sample sequenced in a study of T cell repertoires in cytomegalovirus infection. TCRdb itself ran the reads through MiXCR, one entry per CDR3 protein. The table lists fewer than 400,000 distinct CDR3 sequences, 18% of them singletons. Sequenced: PBMCs. All receptors derive from a human donor in good health (CMV status not recorded). Some clones in this sample may be carry-over from other donors' samples.

The sample holds one count of this clonotype. Compared with germline, one end of the junction differs, possibly owing to a read error. V gene TRBV4-1 combines with J gene TRBJ1-5; no clear D. Germline V gene data show CDR1 as MGHRA and CDR2 as YSYEKL. This CDR3 contains 12 residues. CDR3 sequence reads: CASSQGEGRLFF. The CDR3 DNA is TGCGCCAGCAGCCAAGGGGAAGGGAGACTCTTTTTT.

This clonotype was recorded at least ten times. The chain is built from TRBV4-1 and TRBJ2-1, with D possibly called TRBD1 or TRBD2 (5 bases each). The CDR3 is 17 residues long. V was clipped by 1 base and J by 0 bases, with 13 bases between them. Germline lookup yields CDR1 MGHRA and CDR2 YSYEKL. The CDR3, as DNA: TGCGCCAGCAGCCAAGGTGGGACGGGGAGCTCCTACAATGAGCAGTTCTTC. It codes for CASSQGGTGSSYNEQFF.

The chain uses TRBV15 and TRBJ1-5, with a possible D match to TRBD1 (5 bases). The length of the CDR3 is 15 residues. V was shortened by 1 base and J by 2 bases, with 9 bases between the two germline ends. The germline V gene has CDR1 LNHNV and CDR2 YYDKDF (reference sequence). The CDR3 is CATSRGGEGNQPQHF. DNA for the CDR3: TGTGCCACCAGCAGAGGGGGGGAAGGCAATCAGCCCCAGCATTTT.

The CDR3 bases are TGCGCCAGCAGCCAGGGGCCGAACACCGGGGAGCTGTTTTTT. Protein sequence: CASSQGPNTGELFF. This sequence joins TRBV4-1 and TRBJ2-2; weak D call: TRBD1 (5 bases). The length of the CDR3 is 14 residues. Germline-derived CDR1 and CDR2 are MGHRA and YSYEKL. V was cut by 3 bases and J by 0 bases, with 5 bases left in between.

At least ten counts were recorded for this clonotype. V usage is TRBV7-8 and J usage is TRBJ1-1; D not certain. V dropped 2 bases and J dropped 2 bases, with 9 bases sitting between them. Germline CDR1 reads SGHVS; CDR2 reads FQNEAQ. The CDR3 length is 14 residues. CDR3 amino acids: CASSLFKSNTEAFF. CDR3 DNA: TGTGCCAGCAGCTTATTTAAGTCCAACACTGAAGCTTTCTTT.

This clonotype was detected only a few times. The chain links TRBV12-3 or TRBV12-4 to TRBJ2-1; 8 bases line up with TRBD2. Unmatched junction bases numbered 6, after V lost 6 bases and J lost 2 bases. This CDR3 region has 15 residues. The CDR3 nucleotides read TGTGCCAGCAGGCTTAGCGGGGTTACCTACAATGAGCAGTTCTTC. The encoded protein is CASRLSGVTYNEQFF.

This clonotype was seen a few times. The chain couples TRBV4-1 to TRBJ1-1; D uncertain. The V end lost 3 bases, the J end lost 4 bases, and 15 bases lay between the germline ends. Germline CDR1 MGHRA, CDR2 YSYEKL. This CDR3 contains 15 residues. In DNA form, the CDR3 reads TGCGCCAGCAGCCAGCTCGCCCTGGGTATCACTGAAGCTTTCTTT. This encodes CASSQLALGITEAFF.

The V and J genes are TRBV28 and TRBJ2-1, with D unresolved. The CDR3 spans 15 residues. V shed 2 bases and J shed 0 bases, with 8 bases lying between them. CDR1 and CDR2 (germline): MDHEN, SYDVKM. The CDR3 DNA sequence: TGTGCCAGCAGTTTAAGCGAAAGCTCCTACAATGAGCAGTTCTTC. It codes for CASSLSESSYNEQFF.

V usage is TRBV20-1 and J usage is TRBJ2-5; D gene unclear. Germline-derived CDR1 and CDR2 are DFQATT and SNEGSKA (reference sequence). This CDR3 contains 14 residues. V lost 2 bases and J lost 1, with 11 bases in between. The CDR3: CSARTQISQETQYF. CDR3 bases: TGCAGTGCTAGAACCCAAATCAGCCAAGAGACCCAGTACTTC.

This clonotype showed up just a few times. The chain joins TRBV19 to TRBJ1-1; tentative D call: TRBD1 (6 bases). The CDR3 sequence is 14 residues long. V lost 2 bases and J lost 3, with 10 bases in between. Germline CDR1 LNHDA, CDR2 SQIVND (reference sequence). CDR3 nucleotide sequence: TGTGCCAGTAGTATATCAGGGGTCGACACTGAAGCTTTCTTT. Its translation is CASSISGVDTEAFF.

The chain has TRBV6-1 and TRBJ1-5; unclear D gene. V was clipped by 9 bases and J by 10 bases, with 19 bases between them. CDR1 is MNHNS and CDR2 is SASEGT in the germline V gene. This CDR3 contains 13 residues. The DNA of the CDR3 is TGTGCCAGTGGTCGATCCAGCGTCGGACCCCAGCATTTT. Translating it yields CASGRSSVGPQHF.

This clonotype came up a few times. The rearrangement joins TRBV6-5 to TRBJ1-1; 7 bases match TRBD1. The CDR3 is 16 residues long. Trimming removed 7 bases from V and 1 base from J; junction bases left unmatched: 12. Germline-derived CDR1 and CDR2 are MNHEY and SVGAGI. In nucleotides, the CDR3 is TGTGCCAGCATCAAAAGGACAGGTGGCGGGAACACTGAAGCTTTCTTT. Amino acid sequence: CASIKRTGGGNTEAFF.

This clonotype was found a few times. The gene calls are TRBV15 and TRBJ2-1; perhaps TRBD1 as D (6 bases). From germline, CDR1 is LNHNV and CDR2 YYDKDF (reference sequence). Trimming took 3 bases from V and 8 from J, leaving 14 bases between them. CDR3 length: 14 amino acids. Here the CDR3 reads CATSSYRQDYEQFF. The CDR3 DNA reads TGTGCCACCAGCAGTTACCGACAGGACTATGAGCAGTTCTTC.

Many counts were recorded for this clonotype. The chain combines TRBV7-9 with TRBJ2-1; a possible D gene is TRBD2 (6 bases). The V end was cut by 7 bases, the J end by 6 bases, with 13 bases between. The length of the CDR3 is 13 residues. Germline CDR1 is SEHNR and CDR2 is FQNEAQ (reference sequence). CDR3 region: CASTAGNINEQFF. The CDR3, as DNA: TGTGCCAGCACGGCGGGAAACATCAATGAGCAGTTCTTC.

This clonotype was counted at least ten times. The chain couples TRBV20-1 to TRBJ1-5, with 7 bases that match TRBD1. J was trimmed by 10 bases and V by 0 bases; bases with no gene match: 9. The CDR3 sequence is 14 residues long. From germline, CDR1 is DFQATT and CDR2 SNEGSKA (reference sequence). The CDR3 bases are TGCAGTGCTAGAGATCGACAGGGAGGGAATCCCCAGCATTTT. Amino acids: CSARDRQGGNPQHF.

CDR3 region: CASSRVAGDHSYNEQFF. For the CDR3, the DNA is TGTGCCAGCAGCCGAGTGGCGGGGGACCACTCCTACAATGAGCAGTTCTTC. The V gene is TRBV7-9, the J gene TRBJ2-1, with 7 bases lining up with TRBD2. Germline CDR1 SEHNR, CDR2 FQNEAQ (reference sequence). V was clipped by 5 bases and J by 0 bases; unmatched bases: 10. This CDR3 spans 17 amino acids.

This clonotype has at least ten counts. The gene calls are TRBV7-6 and TRBJ2-5, with 12 bases fitting TRBD1. The trim removed 3 bases at V and 4 bases at J, leaving 6 bases unmatched. The CDR3 totals 16 residues. Germline CDR1 reads SGHVS; CDR2 reads FNYEAQ. The CDR3 nucleotides read TGTGCCAGCAGCTTTAGGGACAGGGGGCGTGGAGAGACCCAGTACTTC. Its translation: CASSFRDRGRGETQYF.

This clonotype was seen only once. The rearrangement links TRBV12-3 or TRBV12-4 to TRBJ2-5; 11 bases are a match to TRBD1. Germline trimming cut 8 bases from V and 2 bases from J; bases unmatched to any gene: 1. This CDR3 spans 13 amino acids. CDR3 DNA: TGTGCCAGCGGGGACAGGGGGCAAGAGACCCAGTACTTC. The encoded protein is CASGDRGQETQYF.